The rows below give T cell receptor beta chains drawn from one sample of a study of T cells in Graves' hyperthyroidism and ophthalmopathy. TCRdb used MiXCR to reprocess the multiplex PCR reads, holding one entry per CDR3 protein. The top ten clones hold approximately 6.8% of a sample with hundreds of thousands of distinct CDR3 sequences, over 40% of them seen once. The source material was peripheral blood or thyroid tissue (not recorded which). These receptors came from an adult man with Graves' disease, either hyperthyroidism or ophthalmopathy (not recorded which). Both conserved end residues are part of each CDR3. A D gene is named only where the DNA matches it firmly. Not all rows give a size; the values are once, few, many and, for expanded clones, a class.

abundance	d_gene	v_gene	len	j_gene	CDR3nt	CDR3aa
.	.	TRBV6-1	12	TRBJ1-1	TGTGGATGGGGGAGGCAGGGCGATGAGGCTTTCTTT	CGWGRQGDEAFF
many	.	TRBV2	12	TRBJ1-3	TGTGCCACCAGGTACTCTGGAAACACCATATATTTT	CATRYSGNTIYF
.	.	TRBV2	14	TRBJ1-5	TGTGCCAGCAGAGGACAGACTAGCAATCAGCCCCAGCATTTT	CASRGQTSNQPQHF
.	.	TRBV19	15	TRBJ2-7	TGTGCCAGTAGTTCAACCCTGGACAGCTTCTACGAGCAGTACTTC	CASSSTLDSFYEQYF
.	.	TRBV14	15	TRBJ1-3	TGTGCCAGCAGCCAAGATTCAGGCATCGGAAACACCATATATTTT	CASSQDSGIGNTIYF
.	TRBD1	TRBV20-1	14	TRBJ1-6	TGCAGTGCGGCCGACAGGGGTTATGGGTCACCCCTCCACTTT	CSAADRGYGSPLHF
few	.	TRBV7-2	13	TRBJ1-2	TGTGCCAGCAGGACCCCAGGGGCGTTTGGCTACACCTTC	CASRTPGAFGYTF
.	TRBD1	TRBV19	15	TRBJ1-6	TGTGCCAGTAGAAAAGGGACAGCCTATAATTCACCCCTCCACTTT	CASRKGTAYNSPLHF
.	.	TRBV29-1	14	TRBJ2-3	TGCAGCGTTGAAGGGGGGGACCATAGAGATACGCAGTATTTT	CSVEGGDHRDTQYF
.	TRBD1	TRBV6-2/TRBV6-3	15	TRBJ1-5	TGTGCCAGCAGTACCCGGGACAGGGCTGGTCAGCCCCAGCATTTT	CASSTRDRAGQPQHF
.	.	TRBV19	14	TRBJ1-1	TGTGCCAGTACCTTGACAGCAGGCAACACTGAAGCTTTCTTT	CASTLTAGNTEAFF
.	.	TRBV4-1	17	TRBJ1-4	TGCGCCAGCAGCCAAGAGGAGGGACTAGCGGGAGATGAAAAACTGTTTTTT	CASSQEEGLAGDEKLFF
few	TRBD1	TRBV10-3	13	TRBJ1-6	TGTGCCTCCAGCGGACAGGGGGAATCACCCCTCCACTTT	CASSGQGESPLHF
many	.	TRBV7-2	14	TRBJ1-3	TGTGCCAGCAGCTTGGGAGGGCTTGGAAACACCATATATTTT	CASSLGGLGNTIYF
many	.	TRBV10-2	14	TRBJ1-4	TGCGCCAGCAGTGAAGATACAACTAATGAAAAACTGTTTTTT	CASSEDTTNEKLFF
many	.	TRBV10-3	16	TRBJ1-2	TGTGCCACTCGGGCCCCGGGGGGCGAGACCAACTATGGCTACACCTTC	CATRAPGGETNYGYTF
.	TRBD1	TRBV9	17	TRBJ2-2	TGTGCCAGCAGCGTAGTTCGGGGACAGACTAACACCGGGGAGCTGTTTTTT	CASSVVRGQTNTGELFF
.	TRBD2	TRBV15	16	TRBJ2-5	TGTGCCACCAGCAGGTCTAGCGGGGGGGCTTTAGAGACCCAGTACTTC	CATSRSSGGALETQYF
few	.	TRBV20-1	15	TRBJ1-1	TGCAGTGCTAGAGATCTACGGGGGGTGAACACTGAAGCTTTCTTT	CSARDLRGVNTEAFF
few	TRBD2	TRBV7-8	15	TRBJ2-5	TGTGCCAGCAGCACTAGCGGGGGTTTTCAAGAGACCCAGTACTTC	CASSTSGGFQETQYF
many	.	TRBV29-1	13	TRBJ1-2	TGCAGCGTTGAACCCTCAGCGGGGCTAGGCTACACCTTC	CSVEPSAGLGYTF
few	TRBD1	TRBV10-3	15	TRBJ2-7	TGTGCCAGCAGAAGCGGGACAGGGATAACCTACGAGCAGTACTTC	CASRSGTGITYEQYF
many	.	TRBV11-2	15	TRBJ1-5	TGTGCCAGCAGCTTAGATTCGAGTAGCAATCAGCCCCAGCATTTT	CASSLDSSSNQPQHF
.	.	TRBV7-9	13	TRBJ2-2	TGTGCCAGCAGCAATACCCCGGGCGGGGAGCCGTTTTTT	CASSNTPGGEPFF
.	.	TRBV7-9	13	TRBJ1-1	TGTGCCAGCAGCTTAGGGGGGCAAGATGGAGCTTTCTTT	CASSLGGQDGAFF
.	TRBD1	TRBV20-1	15	TRBJ2-5	TGCAGTGCTGAGTCCCGGGACAGGGTCGCGGAGACCCAGTACTTC	CSAESRDRVAETQYF
.	.	TRBV12-3/TRBV12-4	15	TRBJ1-5	TGTGCCAGCAGTTTACCCGGATATAGCAATCAGCCCCAGCATTTT	CASSLPGYSNQPQHF
.	.	TRBV12-3/TRBV12-4	15	TRBJ1-1	TGTGCCAGCAGAAGACTGCAGGGTGGGAACACTGAAGCTTTCTTT	CASRRLQGGNTEAFF
once	.	TRBV7-9	13	TRBJ2-2	TGTGCCAGCAGCTTGGATGGGCTGGGGGAGCTGTTTTTT	CASSLDGLGELFF
.	TRBD1	TRBV25-1	14	TRBJ1-6	TGTGCCAGCAGCGCGACAGGGGACGATTCACCCCTCCACTTT	CASSATGDDSPLHF
many	.	TRBV7-9	15	TRBJ1-2	TGTGCCAGCAGCTTATCGGGGGAGTTTCACTATGGCTACACCTTC	CASSLSGEFHYGYTF
.	TRBD1	TRBV25-1	16	TRBJ1-2	TGTGCCAGCGTGGCCCTCAGGGGGCCGGAGGCTCTTGGCTACACCTTC	CASVALRGPEALGYTF
few	TRBD2	TRBV12-3/TRBV12-4	17	TRBJ2-5	TGTGCCAGCAGTCTGGGTGATGTTGGGACTAGCATGCAGACCCAGTACTTC	CASSLGDVGTSMQTQYF
many	TRBD1	TRBV29-1	13	TRBJ1-1	TGCCGGGGGGACAGGGGTACGCACACTGAAGCTTTCTTT	CRGDRGTHTEAFF
few	TRBD1	TRBV5-5	16	TRBJ2-5	TGTGCCAGCAGCTTGTATGGACAGGGGGACGCGGAGACCCAGTACTTC	CASSLYGQGDAETQYF
.	.	TRBV10-3	14	TRBJ2-3	TGTGCCATCAGTGAGACCGGGAGTATAGATACGCAGTATTTT	CAISETGSIDTQYF
.	TRBD1	TRBV7-8	15	TRBJ1-1	TGTGCCAGCAGCCTAGCCGGGACAGGGAGGGGGGAAGCTTTCTTT	CASSLAGTGRGEAFF
.	.	TRBV7-9	15	TRBJ1-5	TGTGCCAGCAGCCAAGATCTTTCAGGGAATCAGCCCCAGCATTTT	CASSQDLSGNQPQHF
.	.	TRBV7-3	15	TRBJ1-5	TGTGCCAGCAGCCTACCGGGACGGAGTAATCAGCCCCAGCATTTT	CASSLPGRSNQPQHF
.	.	TRBV7-8	16	TRBJ1-3	TGTGCCAGCAGCTTAGTCTCTACACTCTCTGGAAACACCATATATTTT	CASSLVSTLSGNTIYF
.	.	TRBV7-9	13	TRBJ1-1	TGTGCCAGCAGCTTGACGGAAGACACTGAAGCTTTCTTT	CASSLTEDTEAFF
many	TRBD1	TRBV12-3/TRBV12-4	14	TRBJ2-7	TGTGCCAGCAGTCCAGAGGGACAGGTCTACGAGCAGTACTTC	CASSPEGQVYEQYF
.	.	TRBV29-1	15	TRBJ2-7	TGCAGCGTTGAAGACGGTATCGGGGGCTCCTACGAGCAGTACTTC	CSVEDGIGGSYEQYF
many	.	TRBV5-1	13	TRBJ1-1	TGCGCCAGCAGCTTCACCCGGGACACCCTGGCTTTCTTT	CASSFTRDTLAFF
.	TRBD1	TRBV7-9	14	TRBJ1-2	TGCGCCAGCAGCCCGATGGGACAGGGATGGGGCTACACCTTC	CASSPMGQGWGYTF
few	.	TRBV5-1	15	TRBJ2-7	TGCGCCAGCAGCTGGGTAGGGACCGTCTCCTACGAGCAGTACTTC	CASSWVGTVSYEQYF
few	.	TRBV20-1	13	TRBJ1-5	TGCAGTGCTAGAGACGGGTCGGGGCAGCCCCAGCATTTT	CSARDGSGQPQHF
many	.	TRBV7-6	13	TRBJ1-1	TGTGCCAGCAGCCCGGGCCTCGACACTGAAGCTTTCTTT	CASSPGLDTEAFF
.	.	TRBV7-2	13	TRBJ1-6	TGTGCCAGCAGCCGGATCGGAAATTCACCCCTCCACTTT	CASSRIGNSPLHF
.	.	TRBV9	15	TRBJ1-2	TGTGCCAGCAGCGTGCTCGGGACTGCCTCGAATGGCTACACCTTC	CASSVLGTASNGYTF
.	.	TRBV2	14	TRBJ2-5	TGTGCCAGCAGTCTCCATGGACAGCAAGAGACCCAGTACTTC	CASSLHGQQETQYF
once	TRBD1	TRBV2	12	TRBJ1-2	TGTGCCATCGCGGACAGGGGCGGCGGCTACACCTTC	CAIADRGGGYTF
.	.	TRBV15	15	TRBJ1-4	TGTGCCACCAGCAGAGATCCAAGGGGTGTTGAAAAACTGTTTTTT	CATSRDPRGVEKLFF